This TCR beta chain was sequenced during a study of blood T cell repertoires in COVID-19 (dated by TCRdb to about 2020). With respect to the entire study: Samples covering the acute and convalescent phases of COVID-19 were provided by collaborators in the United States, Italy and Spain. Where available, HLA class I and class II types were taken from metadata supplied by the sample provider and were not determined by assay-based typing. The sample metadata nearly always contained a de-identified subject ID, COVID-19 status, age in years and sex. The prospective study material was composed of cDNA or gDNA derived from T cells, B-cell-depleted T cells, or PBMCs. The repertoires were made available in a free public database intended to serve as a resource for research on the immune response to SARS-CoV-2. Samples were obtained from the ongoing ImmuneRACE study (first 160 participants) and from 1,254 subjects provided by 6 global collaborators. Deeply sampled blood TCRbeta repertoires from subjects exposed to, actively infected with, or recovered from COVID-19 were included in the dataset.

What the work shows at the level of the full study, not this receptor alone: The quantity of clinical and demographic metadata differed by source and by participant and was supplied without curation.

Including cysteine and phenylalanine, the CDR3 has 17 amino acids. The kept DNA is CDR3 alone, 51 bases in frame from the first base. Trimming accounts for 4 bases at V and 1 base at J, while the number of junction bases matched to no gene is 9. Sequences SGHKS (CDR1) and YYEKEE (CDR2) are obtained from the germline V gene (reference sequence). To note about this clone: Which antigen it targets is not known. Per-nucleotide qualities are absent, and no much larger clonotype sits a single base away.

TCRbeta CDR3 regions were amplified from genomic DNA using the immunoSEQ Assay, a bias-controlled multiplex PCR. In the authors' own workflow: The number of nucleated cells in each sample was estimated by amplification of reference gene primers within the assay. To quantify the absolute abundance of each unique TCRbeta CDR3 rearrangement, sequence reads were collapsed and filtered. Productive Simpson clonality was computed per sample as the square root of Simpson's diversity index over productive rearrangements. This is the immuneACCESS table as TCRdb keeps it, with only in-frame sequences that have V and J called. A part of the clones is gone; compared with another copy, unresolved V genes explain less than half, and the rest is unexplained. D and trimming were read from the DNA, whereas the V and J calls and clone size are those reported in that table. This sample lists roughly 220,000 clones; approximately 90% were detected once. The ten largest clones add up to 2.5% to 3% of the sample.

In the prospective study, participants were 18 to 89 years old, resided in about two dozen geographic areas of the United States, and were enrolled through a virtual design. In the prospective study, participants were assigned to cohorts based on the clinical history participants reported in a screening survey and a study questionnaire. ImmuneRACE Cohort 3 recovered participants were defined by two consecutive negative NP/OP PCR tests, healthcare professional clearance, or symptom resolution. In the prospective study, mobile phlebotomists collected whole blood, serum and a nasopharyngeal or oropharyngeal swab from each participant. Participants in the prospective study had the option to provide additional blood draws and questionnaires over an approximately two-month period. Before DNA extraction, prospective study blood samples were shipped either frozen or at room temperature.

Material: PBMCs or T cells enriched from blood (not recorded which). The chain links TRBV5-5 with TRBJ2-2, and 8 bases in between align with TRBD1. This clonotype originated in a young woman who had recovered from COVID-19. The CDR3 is CASSPRQGPGNTGELFF. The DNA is TGTGCCAGCAGCCCGAGACAGGGGCCGGGGAACACCGGGGAGCTGTTTTTT.